One sample yielded the 9 T cell receptor beta chains listed below, sequenced in a study of cytomegalovirus exposure and HLA in healthy donors. The primer mix had 60 Vbeta and 13 Jbeta primers. TCRdb's copy holds only in-frame clones and misses some; the assay was immunoSEQ multiplex PCR. The profile shows hundreds of thousands of clones, about 75% of them singletons. Specimen: PBMCs. These receptors all stem from a female donor in good health and CMV-seronegative.

This chain joins TRBV5-1 and TRBJ2-7, with D possibly being TRBD1 (6 bases). This CDR3 is built from 16 residues. V lost 4 bases, J lost 2 bases, and 19 bases lay in between. CDR1 SGHRS and CDR2 YFSETQ come from the germline V gene. CDR3 amino acids: CASSPQGQELPYEQYF. The CDR3 bases are TGCGCCAGCAGCCCCCAGGGACAAGAACTTCCCTACGAGCAGTACTTC.

The chain links TRBV2 to TRBJ1-5; a weak D match, TRBD1 (5 bases). This CDR3 spans 12 amino acids. Trimming removed 6 bases at V and 9 bases at J, with 12 bases between. Germline V lookup: CDR1 SNHLY, CDR2 FYNNEI. Here the CDR3 DNA reads TGTGCCAGCAGGCCAACTACAGGGCCCCAGCATTTT. It is translated as CASRPTTGPQHF.

In this sample, this clone turned up a few times. The chain couples TRBV7-9 to TRBJ2-7; tentatively, D is TRBD2 (6 bases). Germline assignment: CDR1 SEHNR and CDR2 FQNEAQ (reference sequence). V dropped 4 bases and J dropped 5 bases, with 15 bases sitting between them. The CDR3 is made up of 14 amino acids. The CDR3 loop reads CASSSHPLAHEQYF. In nucleotides, the CDR3 is TGTGCCAGCAGCTCACACCCGCTAGCGCACGAGCAGTACTTC.

This clone showed up just a few times. V gene TRBV6-1 combines with J gene TRBJ2-7; 7 bases map to TRBD1. Germline V gives CDR1 MNHNS, CDR2 SASEGT. The CDR3 loop spans 13 amino acids. The ends lost 8 bases at V and 3 bases at J; junction bases unmatched: 7. CDR3 bases: TGTGCCAGCCACCGGGACAGAGGCTACGAGCAGTACTTC. As protein: CASHRDRGYEQYF.

A note on this clone: Relative to the germline gene, one junction end is altered; a read error may explain this. V gene TRBV7-7 combines with J gene TRBJ2-5; 10 nucleotides align to TRBD1. Per the germline V gene, CDR1 is SSHAT and CDR2 is FNYEAQ (reference sequence). This CDR3 comprises 15 residues. CDR3 amino acids: CASSLRGTGEETQYF. The CDR3 DNA reads TGTGCTAGCAGCTTACGGGGGACAGGGGAAGAGACCCAGTACTTC. Filled out from reference TRBV7-7 and TRBJ2-5, the complete variable domain reads GAGVSQSPRYKVTKRGQDVTLRCDPISSHATLYWYQQALGQGPEFLTYFNYEAQPDKSGLPSDRFSAERPEGSISTLTIQRTEQRDSAMYRCASSLRGTGEETQYFGPGTRLLVL.

J is TRBJ2-5 and V is TRBV2; D not resolved. CDR3 size: 10 residues. The germline V and J ends were trimmed by 7 bases and 2 bases, with 2 bases remaining between them. Germline values: CDR1 SNHLY, CDR2 FYNNEI. CDR3 loop: CASIQETQYF. The CDR3 DNA reads as TGTGCCAGCATACAAGAGACCCAGTACTTC.

The V gene is TRBV9, the J gene TRBJ2-7; 9 bases line up with TRBD2. V lost 4 bases and J lost 4; bases outside the gene matches: 9. CDR3 size: 15 residues. The V gene's germline CDR1 is SGDLS and CDR2 YYNGEE. The chain's CDR3 is CASSPTVAGEYEQYF. The CDR3 DNA reads as TGTGCCAGCAGCCCCACCGTAGCGGGAGAATACGAGCAGTACTTC.

V gene TRBV7-9 combines with J gene TRBJ1-1; 9 positions agree with TRBD1. Losses at the gene ends were 7 bases for V and 4 bases for J; bases not matched to a gene: 10. CDR1 and CDR2 (germline): SEHNR, FQNEAQ (reference sequence). The CDR3 contains 15 residues. In DNA form, the CDR3 reads TGTGCCAGCACCTCCCACGACAGGGGGGGCACTGAAGCTTTCTTT. Its translation: CASTSHDRGGTEAFF.

This clone was recorded only once. The chain has TRBV2 and TRBJ1-1, with D unclear. Looked up from germline, CDR1 is SNHLY and CDR2 is FYNNEI. The CDR3 runs 13 residues. V shed 3 bases and J shed 1 base, with 6 bases lying between them. CDR3 loop: CASSERENTEAFF. DNA of the CDR3: TGTGCCAGCAGTGAGAGGGAGAACACTGAAGCTTTCTTT.